Here is one TCR beta chain with its context. This record comes from a study of post-analysis software for immune sequencing data. Sequencing libraries made from TCR beta cDNA carried unique molecular identifiers. TCRdb re-analysed the PCR reads in MiXCR, keeping a single row per CDR3 protein. The table lists roughly 650,000 distinct CDR3 sequences, 59% of them singletons. This receptor was taken from a girl aged 2 to 10 with multiple sclerosis. Sequencing was performed on blood.

As DNA, the CDR3 is TGCAGCGTTGAAGGAGACAGGACTGAAGCTTTCTTT. This codes for CSVEGDRTEAFF. The rearrangement joins TRBV29-1 to TRBJ1-1; possible D gene TRBD1, 6 bases. CDR1 and CDR2 from the germline V gene are SQVTM and ANQGSEA. V lost 1 base and J lost 5, with 8 bases in between. The CDR3 runs 12 residues.